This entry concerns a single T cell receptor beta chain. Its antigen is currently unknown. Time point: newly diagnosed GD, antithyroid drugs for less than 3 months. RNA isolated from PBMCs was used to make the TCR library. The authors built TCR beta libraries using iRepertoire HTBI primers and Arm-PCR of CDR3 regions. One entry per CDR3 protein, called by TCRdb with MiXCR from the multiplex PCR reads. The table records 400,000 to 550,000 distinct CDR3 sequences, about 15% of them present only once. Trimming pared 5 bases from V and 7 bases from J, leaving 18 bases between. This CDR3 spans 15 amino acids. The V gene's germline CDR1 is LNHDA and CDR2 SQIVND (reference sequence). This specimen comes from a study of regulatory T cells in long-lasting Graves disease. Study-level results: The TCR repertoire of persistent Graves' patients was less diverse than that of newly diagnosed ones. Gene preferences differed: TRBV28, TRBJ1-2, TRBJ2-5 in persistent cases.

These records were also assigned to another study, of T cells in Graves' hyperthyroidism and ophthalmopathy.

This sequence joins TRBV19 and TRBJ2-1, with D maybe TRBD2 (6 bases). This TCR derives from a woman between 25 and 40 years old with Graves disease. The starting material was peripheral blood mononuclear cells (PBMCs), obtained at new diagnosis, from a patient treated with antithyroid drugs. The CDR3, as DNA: TGTGCCAGTAGTGTTGCGGGAAGGAGGGATAATGAGCAGTTCTTC. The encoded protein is CASSVAGRRDNEQFF. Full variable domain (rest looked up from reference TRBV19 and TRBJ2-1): DGGITQSPKYLFRKEGQNVTLSCEQNLNHDAMYWYRQDPGQGLRLIYYSQIVNDFQKGDIAEGYSVSREKKESFPLTVTSAQKNPTAFYLCASSVAGRRDNEQFFGPGTRLTVL.